Listed here are 31 T cell receptor beta chains from one sample, sequenced in a study of cytomegalovirus exposure and HLA in healthy donors. PCR amplification relied on 60 Vbeta primers (plus 13 Jbeta primers). The repertoire was sequenced with immunoSEQ multiplex PCR; TCRdb's copy has only in-frame clones and lacks some. The sample includes around 130,000 clones, around 73% of them seen just once. Sequencing input: PBMCs. These receptors all stem from a man aged 45 to 65 in good health and CMV-seronegative.

This chain links TRBV5-4 with TRBJ2-7; 15 nucleotides agree with TRBD2. V trimming: 6 bases; J trimming: 1 base; junction bases outside the gene matches: 8. This CDR3 has 17 residues. The V gene's germline CDR1 is SGHNT and CDR2 YYREEE (reference sequence). CDR3 DNA: TGTGCCAGCAAAGCAACAGGGACTAGCGGGAGGTCCTACGAGCAGTACTTC. Amino acids: CASKATGTSGRSYEQYF.

The V call is TRBV5-1, the J call TRBJ2-2; TRBD2 aligns across 9 bases. CDR3 length: 18 amino acids. Germline values: CDR1 SGHRS, CDR2 YFSETQ. V trimming: 4 bases; J trimming: 5 bases; junction bases outside the gene matches: 15. The chain's CDR3 is CASSPPVVAGVGTGELFF. The DNA of the CDR3 is TGCGCCAGCAGCCCCCCCGTGGTAGCGGGAGTAGGAACCGGGGAGCTGTTTTTT.

Worth noting for this clone: Sequence at one end of the junction differs from germline and may be a read error. The chain links TRBV6-6 to TRBJ2-4; 10 bases map to TRBD1. CDR3 length: 15 amino acids. Germline lookup yields CDR1 MNHNY and CDR2 SVGAGI (reference sequence). The CDR3: CASSTGTGATNIQYF. CDR3 bases: TGTGCCAGCAGCACCGGGACAGGGGCCACAAACATTCAGTACTTC.

The chain combines TRBV2 with TRBJ1-5; 7 bases are a match to TRBD1. J was trimmed by 6 bases and V by 4 bases; bases with no gene match: 6. The germline V gene has CDR1 SNHLY and CDR2 FYNNEI. This CDR3 contains 14 residues. CDR3 protein: CASSGQGGGQPQHF. The DNA for the CDR3 is TGTGCCAGCAGTGGACAGGGTGGAGGTCAGCCCCAGCATTTT.

The chain recombines TRBV5-6 with TRBJ2-5; TRBD1 matches at 7 bases. The CDR3 runs to 16 residues. Germline CDR1 reads SGHDT; CDR2 reads YYEEEE. The trim removed 2 bases at V and 0 bases at J, leaving 7 bases unmatched. CDR3 amino acids: CASSLLSRGYQETQYF. In DNA form, the CDR3 reads TGTGCCAGCAGCTTATTGTCCAGGGGGTACCAAGAGACCCAGTACTTC. The whole variable domain, filled in from reference TRBV5-6 and TRBJ2-5, reads DAGVTQSPTHLIKTRGQQVTLRCSPKSGHDTVSWYQQALGQGPQFIFQYYEEEERQRGNFPDRFSGHQFPNYSSELNVNALLLGDSALYLCASSLLSRGYQETQYFGPGTRLLVL.

This chain joins TRBV6-6 and TRBJ2-2; D gene ambiguous. Germline V gives CDR1 MNHNY, CDR2 SVGAGI (reference sequence). This CDR3 spans 16 amino acids. V was cut by 0 bases and J by 6 bases, with 14 bases left in between. CDR3 in DNA: TGTGCCAGCAGTTACTCGATATGGAGATCATCCGGGGAGCTGTTTTTT. As protein: CASSYSIWRSSGELFF.

The chain has TRBV18 and TRBJ2-3, with 9 bases that match TRBD2. The V gene's germline CDR1 is KGHSH and CDR2 LQKENI. The CDR3 has 17 amino acids. The trim removed 5 bases at V and 0 bases at J, leaving 9 bases unmatched. The CDR3 sequence: CASSSTTSGSSTDTQYF. The CDR3, as DNA: TGTGCCAGCTCATCGACGACTAGCGGTTCTAGCACAGATACGCAGTATTTT.

This rearrangement joins TRBV7-8 to TRBJ2-7, with a tentative D call TRBD2 (6 bases). The CDR3 length is 15 residues. Germline V lookup: CDR1 SGHVS, CDR2 FQNEAQ. The germline V and J ends were trimmed by 2 bases and 0 bases, with 11 bases remaining between them. The CDR3 loop reads CASSLMEGSSYEQYF. In nucleotides, the CDR3 is TGTGCCAGCAGCTTAATGGAGGGAAGCTCCTACGAGCAGTACTTC. The complete variable domain, with remaining parts taken from reference TRBV7-8 and TRBJ2-7, reads GAGVSQSPRYKVAKRGQDVALRCDPISGHVSLFWYQQALGQGPEFLTYFQNEAQLDKSGLPSDRFFAERPEGSVSTLKIQRTQQEDSAVYLCASSLMEGSSYEQYFGPGTRLTVT.

CDR3 region: CAISGTSVEQYF. The CDR3 bases are TGTGCCATCAGTGGGACTAGTGTCGAGCAGTACTTC. This chain uses TRBV10-3 with TRBJ2-7; 7 bases are shared with TRBD2. The CDR3 loop spans 12 amino acids. Per the germline V gene, CDR1 is ENHRY and CDR2 is SYGVKD. V lost 4 bases, J lost 6 bases, and 3 bases stayed unmatched.

This clone was found once. The CDR3 here is CASSLSGRARKDTQYF. Here the CDR3 DNA reads TGTGCCAGCAGCCTTAGCGGGAGGGCCAGGAAAGATACGCAGTATTTT. This chain connects TRBV5-4 to TRBJ2-3, with TRBD2 matching 11 bases. CDR1 is SGHNT, CDR2 YYREEE, per germline (reference sequence). With V trimmed by 4 bases and J by 5 bases, 9 bases remained unmatched. CDR3 length equals 16 residues.

The chain links TRBV14 to TRBJ2-2, with TRBD2 matching over 10 bases. The CDR3 covers 16 residues. Germline CDR1 SGHDN, CDR2 FVKESK. The V and J ends lost 1 base and 7 bases, in that order; junction bases with no gene match: 6. In nucleotides, the CDR3 is TGTGCCAGCAGCCAAGCTAGCGGGAGAATCAACGGGGAGCTGTTTTTT. Translating gives CASSQASGRINGELFF. The variable domain in full, completed from reference TRBV14 and TRBJ2-2, reads EAGVTQFPSHSVIEKGQTVTLRCDPISGHDNLYWYRRVMGKEIKFLLHFVKESKQDESGMPNNRFLAERTGGTYSTLKVQPAELEDSGVYFCASSQASGRINGELFFGEGSRLTVL.

V and J are TRBV5-1 and TRBJ2-7, with D perhaps matching TRBD1 (6 bases). From germline, CDR1 is SGHRS and CDR2 YFSETQ. The CDR3 spans 12 residues. Trimming removed 3 bases from V and 6 bases from J, with 10 bases in between. The CDR3 is CASSYTGSEQYF. The CDR3 region has the DNA TGCGCCAGCAGCTACACAGGGAGCGAGCAGTACTTC.

The chain links TRBV5-1 to TRBJ2-7; 9 bases agree with TRBD2. The J segment lost 0 bases and the V segment lost 0 bases, leaving 1 base of the junction unmatched. CDR3 length: 15 amino acids. CDR1 SGHRS and CDR2 YFSETQ come from the germline V gene. For the CDR3, the DNA is TGCGCCAGCAGCTTGGGTAGCGGGAGCTCCTACGAGCAGTACTTC. As protein: CASSLGSGSSYEQYF.

This chain joins TRBV2 and TRBJ2-1; 8 bases match TRBD1. The V gene's germline CDR1 is SNHLY and CDR2 FYNNEI. The length of the CDR3 is 15 residues. V shed 6 bases, J shed 0 bases, and the junction held 4 bases outside the gene matches. CDR3 nucleotide sequence: TGTGCCAGCAGGGTAGACAGGGGCTCCTACAATGAGCAGTTCTTC. Its protein is CASRVDRGSYNEQFF.

This sequence joins TRBV5-1 and TRBJ1-2; D is undetermined. V lost 0 bases to trimming and J lost 6 bases, with 9 bases between them. The germline gives CDR1 SGHRS, CDR2 YFSETQ. The length of the CDR3 is 13 residues. The CDR3 loop reads CASSLVPANGYTF. The CDR3 region has the DNA TGCGCCAGCAGCTTGGTGCCTGCTAATGGCTACACCTTC. The entire variable domain, with the rest obtained from reference TRBV5-1 and TRBJ1-2, is as follows: KAGVTQTPRYLIKTRGQQVTLSCSPISGHRSVSWYQQTPGQGLQFLFEYFSETQRNKGNFPGRFSGRQFSNSRSEMNVSTLELGDSALYLCASSLVPANGYTFGSGTRLTVV.

This clone was detected only a few times. The V and J genes are TRBV10-3 and TRBJ2-2; 11 bases fit TRBD1. V lost 10 bases, J lost 4 bases, and 11 bases stayed unmatched. In germline, CDR1 is ENHRY, CDR2 SYGVKD. The CDR3 runs to 16 residues. The CDR3 bases are TGTGCCACCAAGGATAGGGGACAGGGGGTCACCGGGGAGCTGTTTTTT. It translates to CATKDRGQGVTGELFF.

This chain joins TRBV19 and TRBJ1-2; D is unresolved. Deletions cut 5 bases from V and 8 bases from J, with 15 bases between. The CDR3 spans 13 residues. Germline V gives CDR1 LNHDA, CDR2 SQIVND (reference sequence). The CDR3 coding sequence is TGTGCCAGTAGTCCCCATGTGGGAGGCGGCTACACCTTC. It is translated as CASSPHVGGGYTF.

Here the CDR3 reads CASSPRTSGNTDTQYF. The CDR3 DNA sequence: TGTGCCAGCAGCCCTCGGACTAGCGGAAACACAGATACGCAGTATTTT. This chain uses TRBV7-8 with TRBJ2-3, with 10 bases fitting TRBD2. The CDR3 is made up of 16 amino acids. Trimming took 5 bases from V and 2 from J; bases not matched to a gene: 7. CDR1 SGHVS and CDR2 FQNEAQ come from the germline V gene.

This chain links TRBV6-1 with TRBJ2-5; D is perhaps TRBD1 (5 bases). The germline gives CDR1 MNHNS, CDR2 SASEGT. Trimming stripped 4 bases from V and 5 bases from J, with 14 bases between. The CDR3 spans 14 residues. CDR3 sequence: CASSGGGHEETQYF. The DNA for the CDR3 is TGTGCCAGCAGTGGGGGCGGACATGAGGAGACCCAGTACTTC.

This clone has just one count. The chain joins TRBV10-3 to TRBJ2-7; 7 bases match TRBD1. V trimming: 5 bases; J trimming: 5 bases; junction bases outside the gene matches: 6. The V gene's germline CDR1 is ENHRY and CDR2 SYGVKD. This CDR3 spans 13 amino acids. The CDR3 loop is CAISSTGDDEQYF. DNA of the CDR3: TGTGCCATCAGTTCTACAGGGGATGACGAGCAGTACTTC.

This rearrangement joins TRBV2 to TRBJ2-3, with D unclear. Trimming took off 2 bases at V and 2 bases at J, with 8 bases between the two ends. The CDR3 is 14 amino acids. The germline CDR1 and CDR2 sequences are SNHLY and FYNNEI. The CDR3 DNA follows: TGTGCCAGCAGTGAATCGGAGAACACAGATACGCAGTATTTT. Protein: CASSESENTDTQYF.

This clone was seen only a few times. DNA of the CDR3: TGTGCCACCAGCAGAGATCGATGGCTAGCGGGAGTAAATGAGCAGTTCTTC. Protein: CATSRDRWLAGVNEQFF. The chain couples TRBV15 to TRBJ2-1; 10 bases align to TRBD2. J was trimmed by 7 bases and V by 0 bases; bases with no gene match: 9. Per the germline V gene, CDR1 is LNHNV and CDR2 is YYDKDF (reference sequence). This CDR3 contains 17 residues.

The V call is TRBV11-2, the J call TRBJ2-5; 9 bases are a match to TRBD1. The CDR3 spans 16 residues. Germline V gene data show CDR1 as SGHAT and CDR2 as FQNNGV. Trimming removed 3 bases from V and 6 bases from J; junction bases left unmatched: 11. This CDR3 is CASSFTGGAGEQTQYF. CDR3 sequence (DNA): TGTGCCAGCAGCTTTACAGGGGGCGCGGGGGAACAGACCCAGTACTTC.

The chain carries TRBV11-2 and TRBJ1-4; D gene unclear. The CDR3 runs to 16 residues. CDR1 SGHAT and CDR2 FQNNGV come from the germline V gene. V gave up 5 bases and J gave up 0 bases, with 13 bases separating them. Written as DNA, the CDR3 is TGTGCCAGCAGCAGAGATAGCTGGGCAACTAATGAAAAACTGTTTTTT. This gives the protein CASSRDSWATNEKLFF.

V and J are TRBV10-3 and TRBJ2-1, with D possibly being TRBD2 (6 bases). This CDR3 spans 12 amino acids. With 8 bases removed from V and 8 bases from J, the gap between germline ends came to 13 bases. Germline V gene data show CDR1 as ENHRY and CDR2 as SYGVKD. CDR3 in amino acids: CAIGTVGYEQFF. As DNA, the CDR3 is TGTGCCATCGGGACTGTGGGCTATGAGCAGTTCTTC.

This clone was found a few times. The CDR3 nucleotides are TGTGCCAGCAGCTTGGGACAGGGTGCCTACGAGCAGTACTTC. Translation gives CASSLGQGAYEQYF. The chain links TRBV5-4 to TRBJ2-7, with 7 bases aligning to TRBD1. Per the germline V gene, CDR1 is SGHNT and CDR2 is YYREEE (reference sequence). The CDR3 covers 14 residues. The ends lost 0 bases at V and 2 bases at J; junction bases unmatched: 2.

This clone was found a few times. This chain uses TRBV14 with TRBJ1-2, with D unclear. V was pared by 3 bases and J by 7 bases, with 18 bases between. The CDR3 runs 15 residues. Germline V gives CDR1 SGHDN, CDR2 FVKESK. The CDR3 nucleotides are TGTGCCAGCAGCCAGATGAGTTCGACACTGGGTGGCTACACCTTC. It is translated as CASSQMSSTLGGYTF.

This clone was counted only a few times. The chain has TRBV14 and TRBJ2-2, with a weak D call TRBD1 (6 bases). Trimming removed 5 bases at V and 5 bases at J, with 15 bases between. The germline CDR1 and CDR2 sequences are SGHDN and FVKESK. The CDR3 length is 15 residues. CDR3 nucleotide sequence: TGTGCCAGCAGCTCAGGGGTTGACGGGACCGGGGAGCTGTTTTTT. It encodes CASSSGVDGTGELFF.

CDR3 sequence: CASSPRQGDTGELFF. The CDR3 DNA reads as TGTGCCAGCTCACCTAGACAGGGGGATACCGGGGAGCTGTTTTTT. The rearrangement joins TRBV18 to TRBJ2-2; 9 nucleotides agree with TRBD1. V lost 3 bases and J lost 5; bases outside the gene matches: 4. Per the germline V gene, CDR1 is KGHSH and CDR2 is LQKENI. This CDR3 region has 15 residues.

This clone was detected a few times. The chain joins TRBV7-9 to TRBJ2-1; TRBD2 aligns across 14 bases. V lost 1 base and J lost 1; bases outside the gene matches: 6. The CDR3 sequence is 19 residues long. Per germline, CDR1 SEHNR and CDR2 FQNEAQ (reference sequence). Here the CDR3 DNA reads TGTGCCAGCAGCTTAGGGGGACTAGCGGGAGTAGGTTCCTACAATGAGCAGTTCTTC. Translation gives CASSLGGLAGVGSYNEQFF. Filled out from reference TRBV7-9 and TRBJ2-1, the complete variable domain reads DTGVSQNPRHKITKRGQNVTFRCDPISEHNRLYWYRQTLGQGPEFLTYFQNEAQLEKSRLLSDRFSAERPKGSFSTLEIQRTEQGDSAMYLCASSLGGLAGVGSYNEQFFGPGTRLTVL.

The chain is built from TRBV28 and TRBJ2-3; the D gene is possibly TRBD1 (6 bases). This CDR3 has 12 residues. Trimming left V 2 bases short and J 9 bases short, with 9 bases between. In germline, CDR1 is MDHEN, CDR2 SYDVKM. The CDR3 nucleotides are TGTGCCAGCAGTTTACGGGACACCACGCAGTATTTT. Its translation: CASSLRDTTQYF.